This T cell receptor beta chain is drawn from a study of blood T cell repertoires in COVID-19 (dated by TCRdb to 2020 to 2022). Study-wide context: The collaborator samples originated in the United States, Italy and Spain and spanned the acute and convalescent phases of COVID-19. The prospective study material was composed of cDNA or gDNA derived from T cells, B-cell-depleted T cells, or PBMCs. Deeply sampled blood TCRbeta repertoires from subjects exposed to, actively infected with, or recovered from COVID-19 were included in the dataset. The repertoires were released in a freely available public database meant as a resource for research on the immune response to SARS-CoV-2. The samples were drawn from the first 160 participants of the ongoing ImmuneRACE study and from 1,200 or so subjects provided by 6 global collaborators. A de-identified subject ID, COVID-19 status, age in years and sex were almost always included in the sample metadata. Where HLA class I and class II types were available, the types were taken from metadata supplied by the sample provider, not from assay-based typing. Points the paper makes about the study in general: How much clinical and demographic metadata was included differed by source and by participant, and the metadata was provided uncurated.

This clone was observed a few times. Its cognate antigen has yet to be identified. Nothing much larger sits one base from this clone, and base qualities are not available. This same CDR3 is encoded by further DNA sequences in the sample. TCRbeta CDR3 regions were amplified from genomic DNA using the immunoSEQ Assay, a bias-controlled multiplex PCR. In the authors' own workflow: The number of nucleated cells in each sample was estimated by amplification of reference gene primers within the assay. To quantify the absolute abundance of each unique TCRbeta CDR3 rearrangement, sequence reads were collapsed and filtered. For each sample, productive Simpson clonality was calculated as the square root of Simpson's diversity index across productive rearrangements. Held by TCRdb, this immuneACCESS table contains in-frame sequences only and omits some clones. Under half of the omission traces to an unresolved V gene where checked; the cause of the rest is unknown. The V and J calls and clone size were taken over from that table, and D and trimming were inferred from the DNA. The sample records approximately 150,000 clones, over 75% of which are singletons. In total, the top ten clones hold 4.5% to 7.5% of the sample.

Clipping removes 4 bases from V and 4 bases from J, with 6 as the unmatched junction base count. From the cysteine through the phenylalanine, the CDR3 covers 15 amino acids. Solely the CDR3 DNA is kept, with 45 bases framed from the first base. The germline V gene sets CDR1 to SNHLY and CDR2 to FYNNEI. Participants in the prospective study were enrolled through a virtual design, were aged roughly 18 to 100 years, and lived in under 25 United States geographic areas. In the prospective study, cohorts were assigned on the basis of participant-reported clinical history obtained from a screening survey and a study questionnaire. Recovered participants in ImmuneRACE Cohort 3 were defined as having two consecutive negative NP/OP PCR tests, clearance from a healthcare professional, or resolution of symptoms. In the prospective study, whole blood, serum and a nasopharyngeal or oropharyngeal swab were collected from each participant by mobile phlebotomists. Participants in the prospective study had the option to provide additional blood draws and questionnaires over a roughly 2-month period. Prospective study blood samples were shipped either frozen or at room temperature before DNA extraction.

The specimen sequenced was PBMCs or T cells enriched from blood (not recorded which). The chain links TRBV2 with TRBJ1-5; TRBD1 lines up with 8 middle nucleotides. The clonotype was recovered from a man in his forties or fifties who had recovered from COVID-19. DNA sequence: TGTGCCAGCAGTGCGGGACAGGCTCTTAATCAGCCCCAGCATTTT. It specifies CASSAGQALNQPQHF.